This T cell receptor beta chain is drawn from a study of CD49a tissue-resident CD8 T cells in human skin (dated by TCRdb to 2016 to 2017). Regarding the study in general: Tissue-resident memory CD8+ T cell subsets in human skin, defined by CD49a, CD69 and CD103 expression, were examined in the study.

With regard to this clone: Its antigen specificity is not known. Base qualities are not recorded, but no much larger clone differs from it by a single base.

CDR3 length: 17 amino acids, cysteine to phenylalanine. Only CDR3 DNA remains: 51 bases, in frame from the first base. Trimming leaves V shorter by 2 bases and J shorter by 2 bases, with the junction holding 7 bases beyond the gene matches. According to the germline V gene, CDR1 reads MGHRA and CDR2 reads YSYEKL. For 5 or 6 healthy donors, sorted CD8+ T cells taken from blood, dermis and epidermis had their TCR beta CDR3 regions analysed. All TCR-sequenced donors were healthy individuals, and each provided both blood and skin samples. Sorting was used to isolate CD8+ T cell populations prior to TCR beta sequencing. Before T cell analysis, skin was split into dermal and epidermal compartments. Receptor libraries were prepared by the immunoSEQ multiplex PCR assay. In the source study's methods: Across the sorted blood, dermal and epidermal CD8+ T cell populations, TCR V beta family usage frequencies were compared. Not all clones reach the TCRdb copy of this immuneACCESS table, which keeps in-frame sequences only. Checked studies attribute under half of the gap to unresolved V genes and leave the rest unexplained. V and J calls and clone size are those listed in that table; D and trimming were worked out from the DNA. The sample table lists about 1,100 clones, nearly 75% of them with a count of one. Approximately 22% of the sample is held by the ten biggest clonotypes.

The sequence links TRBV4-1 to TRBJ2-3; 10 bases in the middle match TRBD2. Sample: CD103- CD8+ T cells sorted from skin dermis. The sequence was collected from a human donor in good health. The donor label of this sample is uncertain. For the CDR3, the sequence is CASSQPGLAYYTDTQYF. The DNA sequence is TGCGCCAGCAGCCAACCGGGACTAGCGTATTACACAGATACGCAGTATTTT.